This passage covers 32 T cell receptor beta chains from one sample sequenced in a study of T cell repertoires in cytomegalovirus infection. MiXCR, applied by TCRdb to the reads, yields one record per CDR3 protein. This repertoire shows over 250,000 distinct CDR3 sequences, around 20% found once; its top ten account for roughly 19%. Antigens of these TCRs are unknown. The sequenced sample was cultured PBMCs, obtained from culture after CMV antigen stimulation. Receptors originate from a human donor in good health (CMV status not recorded). Some clones in this sample may be carry-over from other donors' samples.

This clonotype came up a few times. V usage is TRBV12-3 or TRBV12-4 and J usage is TRBJ2-3; weak D call: TRBD1 (5 bases). This CDR3 spans 13 amino acids. Trimming cost V 5 bases and J 5 bases, with 11 bases left between them. CDR3 protein: CASSPTDRDTQYF. The CDR3 DNA follows: TGTGCCAGCAGTCCTACCGACAGAGATACGCAGTATTTT.

The J gene is TRBJ2-5, the V gene TRBV6-5; D possibly uses TRBD1 or TRBD2 (5 bases each). CDR3 length: 17 residues. CDR1 is MNHEY, CDR2 SVGAGI, per germline. Trimming cost V 0 bases and J 5 bases, with 19 bases left between them. The CDR3 loop reads CASSYSRGGRGLETQYF. The DNA of the CDR3 is TGTGCCAGCAGTTACTCGAGGGGCGGTCGGGGCTTGGAGACCCAGTACTTC.

This rearrangement joins TRBV5-4 to TRBJ2-4; D uncertain. V was clipped by 2 bases and J by 3 bases, with 9 bases between them. The CDR3 spans 14 residues. Per germline, CDR1 SGHNT and CDR2 YYREEE (reference sequence). CDR3 sequence: CASSFDRNKNIQYF. CDR3 DNA: TGTGCCAGCAGCTTTGACCGAAACAAAAACATTCAGTACTTC.

This clonotype was picked up a small number of times. This chain connects TRBV10-3 to TRBJ1-2; no clear D. Trimming removed 2 bases from V and 4 bases from J, with 14 bases in between. This CDR3 has 15 residues. Germline CDR1 and CDR2: ENHRY and SYGVKD. CDR3 region: CAISEEGRSLYGYTF. CDR3 in DNA: TGTGCCATCAGTGAGGAGGGCAGGAGCCTCTATGGCTACACCTTC.

The table lists this clonotype with a few counts. This chain uses TRBV28 with TRBJ1-5, with D hard to call. The germline V gene has CDR1 MDHEN and CDR2 SYDVKM. The CDR3 extends over 12 amino acids. Trimming removed 9 bases at V and 4 bases at J, with 10 bases between. The DNA of the CDR3 is TGTGCCAGTCGGACCCCTAATCAGCCCCAGCATTTT. It encodes CASRTPNQPQHF.

The rearrangement uses TRBV19 and TRBJ1-2; the D gene is possibly TRBD1 (6 bases). The ends were cut back, 4 bases at V and 0 bases at J, with 12 bases in the middle. There are 15 residues in the CDR3. CDR1 is LNHDA and CDR2 is SQIVND in the germline V gene (reference sequence). DNA of the CDR3: TGTGCCAGTAGTAAAGGGGACACAGCTAACTATGGCTACACCTTC. Translation: CASSKGDTANYGYTF.

As to this clonotype: One end of the junction does not line up with germline, which may come from a read error. The gene calls are TRBV4-1 and TRBJ1-1, with a weak D call TRBD1 (6 bases). The CDR3 runs 12 residues. Germline CDR1 MGHRA, CDR2 YSYEKL. The DNA for the CDR3 is TGCGCCAGCAGCCAGCCCGGCAGGGGCGCAGTCTTT. Translating it yields CASSQPGRGAVF.

This clonotype was seen only a few times. The chain uses TRBV6-2 or TRBV6-3 and TRBJ2-7; perhaps TRBD1 as D (6 bases). CDR3 length: 11 amino acids. The V gene's germline CDR1 is MNHEY and CDR2 SVGEGT. V lost 7 bases, J lost 3 bases, and 7 bases lay in between. The CDR3 is CASKGGYEQYV. In nucleotides, the CDR3 is TGTGCCAGCAAAGGGGGCTACGAGCAGTACGTC.

This clonotype was seen only a few times. The V gene is TRBV6-1, the J gene TRBJ2-1; D perhaps matches TRBD2 (5 bases). The V and J ends lost 2 bases and 7 bases respectively, with 15 bases between them. The CDR3 is made up of 15 amino acids. CDR1 MNHNS and CDR2 SASEGT come from the germline V gene. The CDR3 region has the DNA TGTGCCAGCAGTGAAACGTCCGGACTTCTAAATGAGCAGTTCTTC. Protein product: CASSETSGLLNEQFF.

This clonotype has at least ten counts. The chain uses TRBV6-1 and TRBJ2-1; D not certain. Germline CDR1 reads MNHNS; CDR2 reads SASEGT. The CDR3 has 17 amino acids. V was clipped by 5 bases and J by 2 bases, with 19 bases between them. For the CDR3, the DNA is TGTGCCAGCAGTCAGTGGACGGTGAGTGCGCCCTACAATGAGCAGTTCTTC. Its protein product is CASSQWTVSAPYNEQFF.

The sample holds a few counts of this clonotype. The chain uses TRBV27 and TRBJ1-5; D gene uncertain. CDR3 length equals 14 residues. Trimming cost V 3 bases and J 7 bases, with 13 bases left between them. Germline V gives CDR1 MNHEY, CDR2 SMNVEV (reference sequence). This CDR3 is CASSFRSGEQPQHF. In nucleotides, the CDR3 is TGTGCCAGCAGTTTTCGTTCGGGTGAACAGCCCCAGCATTTT.

The rearrangement joins TRBV7-9 to TRBJ2-1; 8 positions agree with TRBD2. Germline V lookup: CDR1 SEHNR, CDR2 FQNEAQ (reference sequence). V was pared by 5 bases and J by 2 bases, with 8 bases of the junction left unmatched. The CDR3 is made up of 16 amino acids. CDR3 DNA sequence: TGTGCCAGCAGCCACGTAGCGGGGAGAACCTACAATGAGCAGTTCTTC. It is translated as CASSHVAGRTYNEQFF.

This clonotype was counted a few times. This chain joins TRBV18 and TRBJ2-7; D is ambiguous. This CDR3 is built from 16 residues. Germline CDR1 reads KGHSH; CDR2 reads LQKENI. Trimming took 3 bases from V and 0 from J, leaving 15 bases between them. CDR3 sequence reads: CASSPVGLKFSYEQYF. CDR3 nucleotide sequence: TGTGCCAGCTCACCGGTAGGCTTAAAATTCTCCTACGAGCAGTACTTC.

Ten or more counts support this clonotype. The CDR3 sequence is CASSPQPSNQPQHF. CDR3 coding DNA: TGTGCCAGCAGCCCACAGCCTAGCAATCAGCCCCAGCATTTT. V and J are TRBV7-2 and TRBJ1-5, with D uncertain. The germline V gene has CDR1 SGHTA and CDR2 FQGNSA. CDR3 length: 14 residues. The ends were cut back, 5 bases at V and 0 bases at J, with 8 bases in the middle.

This clonotype was seen ten or more times. The DNA for the CDR3 is TGTGCCAGCAGCCGACAGGCGGCGTGGACAGATACGCAGTATTTT. Protein product: CASSRQAAWTDTQYF. The V call is TRBV7-2, the J call TRBJ2-3; D might be TRBD1 (6 bases). The germline V gene has CDR1 SGHTA and CDR2 FQGNSA. The CDR3 sequence is 15 residues long. With 5 bases removed from V and 3 bases from J, the gap between germline ends came to 15 bases.

This clonotype was seen ten or more times. The chain recombines TRBV7-2 with TRBJ1-5; no clear D gene. Trimming shortened V by 4 bases and J by 0 bases, and 13 bases separated the two germline ends. The CDR3 runs to 16 residues. Germline V gives CDR1 SGHTA, CDR2 FQGNSA. The CDR3 DNA is TGTGCCAGCAGCTCCCAGACGGGAAATAGCAATCAGCCCCAGCATTTT. This codes for CASSSQTGNSNQPQHF. Complete variable domain (other parts from reference TRBV7-2 and TRBJ1-5): GAGVSQSPSNKVTEKGKDVELRCDPISGHTALYWYRQSLGQGLEFLIYFQGNSAPDKSGLPSDRFSAERTGGSVSTLTIQRTQQEDSAVYLCASSSQTGNSNQPQHFGDGTRLSIL.

The chain has TRBV15 and TRBJ2-7, with TRBD2 matching over 12 bases. The CDR3 totals 15 residues. Germline V gene sequence: CDR1 LNHNV, CDR2 YYDKDF (reference sequence). Trimming at V came to 4 bases and at J to 7 bases, leaving 8 bases not matched to a gene. In DNA form, the CDR3 reads TGTGCCACCAGCACCAGACTAGCGGGAGTAGGGGAGCAGTACTTC. Its protein product is CATSTRLAGVGEQYF.

This chain links TRBV29-1 with TRBJ2-3; TRBD2 might be the D (6 bases). This CDR3 is 14 amino acids long. CDR1 and CDR2 from the germline V gene are SQVTM and ANQGSEA. Trimming removed 4 bases from V and 5 bases from J, with 16 bases in between. CDR3 nucleotides: TGCAGCGTTGTAGCGGCTAATATTAAAGATACGCAGTATTTT. Protein sequence: CSVVAANIKDTQYF.

This chain uses TRBV9 with TRBJ2-3; TRBD2 might be the D (6 bases). The V end was cut by 0 bases, the J end by 1 base, with 12 bases between. The CDR3 has 16 residues. Germline V CDR1 and CDR2: SGDLS, YYNGEE. CDR3 loop: CASSVEGASGTDTQYF. The CDR3, as DNA: TGTGCCAGCAGCGTAGAAGGGGCTAGCGGCACAGATACGCAGTATTTT.

In its sample, this clonotype was seen a few times. CDR3 DNA sequence: TGCAGCGTTGACCGCAGGGGGAACACTGAAGCTTTCTTT. Translated: CSVDRRGNTEAFF. The chain has TRBV29-1 and TRBJ1-1, with D maybe TRBD1 (6 bases). The CDR3 length is 13 residues. The germline CDR1 and CDR2 sequences are SQVTM and ANQGSEA. Trimming took 3 bases from V and 1 from J, leaving 9 bases between them.

The rearrangement uses TRBV20-1 and TRBJ1-1, with D perhaps matching TRBD1 (5 bases). The CDR3 runs 13 residues. V dropped 6 bases and J dropped 4 bases, with 15 bases sitting between them. Germline loops: CDR1 DFQATT, CDR2 SNEGSKA (reference sequence). CDR3 amino acids: CSASTGLTTEAFF. The CDR3 DNA sequence: TGCAGTGCCAGTACGGGGCTTACCACTGAAGCTTTCTTT.

This clonotype has only a few counts. The V call is TRBV9, the J call TRBJ2-7; 10 nucleotides line up with TRBD2. Germline-derived CDR1 and CDR2 are SGDLS and YYNGEE. The length of the CDR3 is 13 residues. V shed 2 bases, J shed 5 bases, and the junction held 1 base outside the gene matches. CDR3 region: CASSVGLANEQYF. As DNA, the CDR3 is TGTGCCAGCAGCGTGGGACTAGCGAACGAGCAGTACTTC. The whole variable domain, filled in from reference TRBV9 and TRBJ2-7, reads DSGVTQTPKHLITATGQRVTLRCSPRSGDLSVYWYQQSLDQGLQFLIQYYNGEERAKGNILERFSAQQFPDLHSELNLSSLELGDSALYFCASSVGLANEQYFGPGTRLTVT.

This clonotype turned up a few times. The rearrangement joins TRBV7-6 to TRBJ2-2; 8 nucleotides align to TRBD1. Trimming removed 5 bases from V and 4 bases from J; junction bases left unmatched: 9. Germline V CDR1 and CDR2: SGHVS, FNYEAQ. The CDR3 is made up of 16 amino acids. The CDR3 sequence: CASSRRQGQGTGELFF. The DNA for the CDR3 is TGTGCCAGCAGCCGAAGACAGGGGCAAGGCACCGGGGAGCTGTTTTTT.

This clonotype was found many times. CDR3 amino acids: CASSLLGTLGDEQYV. The CDR3 region has the DNA TGTGCCAGCAGCTTGCTTGGCACTTTGGGGGACGAGCAGTACGTC. This rearrangement joins TRBV5-6 to TRBJ2-7; the D gene could be TRBD1 or TRBD2 (5 bases each). V dropped 1 base and J dropped 5 bases, with 16 bases sitting between them. The V gene's germline CDR1 is SGHDT and CDR2 YYEEEE. This CDR3 region has 15 residues.

This clonotype came up a few times. The chain has TRBV7-2 and TRBJ1-1, with 8 positions matching TRBD1. Trimming took 7 bases from V and 0 from J; bases not matched to a gene: 4. This CDR3 is 14 amino acids long. Germline-derived CDR1 and CDR2 are SGHTA and FQGNSA. CDR3 amino acids: CASTPDRVNTEAFF. The CDR3 DNA reads as TGTGCCAGCACCCCGGACAGGGTGAACACTGAAGCTTTCTTT. The full variable domain, in which reference TRBV7-2 and TRBJ1-1 provide the parts outside the CDR3, is GAGVSQSPSNKVTEKGKDVELRCDPISGHTALYWYRQSLGQGLEFLIYFQGNSAPDKSGLPSDRFSAERTGGSVSTLTIQRTQQEDSAVYLCASTPDRVNTEAFFGQGTRLTVV.

The rearrangement joins TRBV10-3 to TRBJ2-1, with 9 bases lining up with TRBD1. V shed 6 bases and J 5 bases; nucleotides not matched to a gene: 8. CDR3 length equals 15 residues. Looked up from germline, CDR1 is ENHRY and CDR2 is SYGVKD. CDR3 coding DNA: TGTGCCATCAGGATCCCGGGACAGGGAAACAATGAGCAGTTCTTC. Translated, it gives CAIRIPGQGNNEQFF.

In its sample, this clonotype was seen a few times. The rearrangement joins TRBV6-5 to TRBJ1-4, with a weak D call TRBD1 (5 bases). Trimming took 4 bases from V and 4 from J, leaving 19 bases between them. The CDR3 extends over 17 amino acids. Germline lookup yields CDR1 MNHEY and CDR2 SVGAGI. The CDR3 spells CASSSRQGLVLNEKLFF. CDR3 coding DNA: TGTGCCAGCAGTTCCCGGCAGGGTCTCGTTCTTAATGAAAAACTGTTTTTT.

This clonotype has more than one count but fewer than ten. The V gene is TRBV15, the J gene TRBJ2-5; the D gene is possibly TRBD1 (6 bases). Germline CDR1 LNHNV, CDR2 YYDKDF (reference sequence). The length of the CDR3 is 14 residues. Trimming left V 0 bases short and J 5 bases short, with 10 bases between. The CDR3 loop is CATSRDGRGETQYF. The CDR3 DNA follows: TGTGCCACCAGCAGAGATGGAAGGGGGGAGACCCAGTACTTC.

CDR3 residues: CASRQGNQPQHF. In DNA form, the CDR3 reads TGTGCCAGTCGACAGGGCAATCAGCCCCAGCATTTT. The chain employs TRBV6-2 or TRBV6-3 and TRBJ1-5; D might be TRBD1 (6 bases). The germline V and J ends were trimmed by 9 bases and 2 bases, with 8 bases remaining between them. Looked up from germline, CDR1 is MNHEY and CDR2 is SVGEGT. This CDR3 has 12 residues.

This clonotype was picked up many times. The chain links TRBV7-6 to TRBJ2-3; TRBD1 agrees at 7 bases. From germline, CDR1 is SGHVS and CDR2 FNYEAQ. The CDR3 runs to 16 residues. Losses at the gene ends were 4 bases for V and 0 bases for J; bases not matched to a gene: 7. CDR3 sequence reads: CASSSGQASSTDTQYF. CDR3 sequence (DNA): TGTGCCAGCAGCTCCGGACAGGCCTCTAGCACAGATACGCAGTATTTT.

This clonotype was observed at least ten times. This chain joins TRBV7-2 and TRBJ2-1; the match to TRBD2 covers 9 bases. The germline gives CDR1 SGHTA, CDR2 FQGNSA. The ends lost 3 bases at V and 5 bases at J; junction bases unmatched: 2. The CDR3 is 14 amino acids. DNA of the CDR3: TGTGCCAGCAGCTTTCTAGCGGGGCACAATGAGCAGTTCTTC. Protein: CASSFLAGHNEQFF.

The chain's CDR3 is CASSIAPTNTEAFF. The CDR3 nucleotides are TGTGCCAGTAGTATAGCACCGACGAACACTGAAGCTTTCTTT. The rearrangement uses TRBV19 and TRBJ1-1; no clear D. V was pared by 1 base and J by 1 base, with 7 bases between. The germline gives CDR1 LNHDA, CDR2 SQIVND (reference sequence). The CDR3 has 14 residues.